The 6 T cell receptor beta chains below come from one sample, sequenced in a study of PD-L1 blockade in urothelial cancer. Assay used: immunoSEQ multiplex PCR; TCRdb lists only in-frame clones, some missing. Of 60,000 to 75,000 clones listed, about four fifths were seen once; the top ten hold 9% to 9.5%. Stated time point: pretreatment peripheral blood. The material was PBMCs, obtained around atezolizumab (anti-PD-L1) treatment. Every receptor here comes from a woman aged 70-85 years with urothelial cancer.

The rearrangement joins TRBV30 to TRBJ1-2, with 7 positions matching TRBD1. Germline V gene data show CDR1 as GTSNPN and CDR2 as SVGIG (reference sequence). This CDR3 region has 12 residues. J was trimmed by 7 bases and V by 8 bases; bases with no gene match: 10. The CDR3 region has the DNA TGTGCCCTACGACAGGGTTTCTTTGGCTACACCTTC. It is translated as CALRQGFFGYTF.

The chain employs TRBV18 and TRBJ1-4, with no clear D. Germline values: CDR1 KGHSH, CDR2 LQKENI. This CDR3 is built from 15 residues. Deletions cut 2 bases from V and 7 bases from J, with 14 bases between. CDR3 DNA sequence: TGTGCCAGCTCACCAACTGGGATTGCGGGTGAAAAACTGTTTTTT. Amino acids: CASSPTGIAGEKLFF.

The V and J genes are TRBV4-1 and TRBJ2-2, with TRBD2 identical over 7 bases. The CDR3 consists of 16 residues. The germline CDR1 and CDR2 sequences are MGHRA and YSYEKL. Trimming cost V 0 bases and J 4 bases; bases outside gene matches: 5. CDR3 coding DNA: TGCGCCAGCAGCCAAGAGGGCCAGCGGGGCACCGGGGAGCTGTTTTTT. Its protein product is CASSQEGQRGTGELFF.

A single count supports this clone. The V gene is TRBV19, the J gene TRBJ2-2; TRBD1 matches 7 bases. CDR3 length: 17 residues. V gave up 5 bases and J gave up 0 bases; unmatched junction bases: 9. Per the germline V gene, CDR1 is LNHDA and CDR2 is SQIVND (reference sequence). CDR3 amino acids: CASSFLTGAANTGELFF. CDR3 sequence (DNA): TGTGCCAGTAGTTTCCTTACAGGGGCCGCGAACACCGGGGAGCTGTTTTTT.

This sequence joins TRBV19 and TRBJ2-5; TRBD2 matches 8 bases. Trimming at V came to 7 bases and at J to 5 bases, leaving 9 bases not matched to a gene. Germline-derived CDR1 and CDR2 are LNHDA and SQIVND (reference sequence). The CDR3 consists of 14 residues. CDR3 residues: CASTGGDERETQYF. CDR3 nucleotide sequence: TGTGCCAGTACGGGGGGGGACGAACGGGAGACCCAGTACTTC. Complete variable domain (other parts from reference TRBV19 and TRBJ2-5): DGGITQSPKYLFRKEGQNVTLSCEQNLNHDAMYWYRQDPGQGLRLIYYSQIVNDFQKGDIAEGYSVSREKKESFPLTVTSAQKNPTAFYLCASTGGDERETQYFGPGTRLLVL.

This clone came up a few times. The chain recombines TRBV27 with TRBJ1-2; TRBD1 aligns across 7 bases. The trim removed 4 bases at V and 3 bases at J, leaving 8 bases unmatched. The CDR3 length is 15 residues. Germline-derived CDR1 and CDR2 are MNHEY and SMNVEV (reference sequence). The CDR3 nucleotides are TGTGCCAGCAGTTCAGGACAGGCGCCTTACTATGGCTACACCTTC. It yields the protein CASSSGQAPYYGYTF.